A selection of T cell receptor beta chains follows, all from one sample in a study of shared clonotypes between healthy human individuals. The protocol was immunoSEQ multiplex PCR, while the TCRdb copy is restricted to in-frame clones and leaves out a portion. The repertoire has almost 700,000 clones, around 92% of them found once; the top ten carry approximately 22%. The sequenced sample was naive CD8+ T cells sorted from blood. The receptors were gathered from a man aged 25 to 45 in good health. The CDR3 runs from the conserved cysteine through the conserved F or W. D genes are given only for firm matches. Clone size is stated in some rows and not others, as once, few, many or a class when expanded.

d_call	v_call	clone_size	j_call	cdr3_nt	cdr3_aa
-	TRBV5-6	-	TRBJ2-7	TGTGCCAGCAGCTTGGCCGGAAGCTCCTACGAGCAGTACTTC	CASSLAGSSYEQYF
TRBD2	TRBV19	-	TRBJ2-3	TGTGCCAGTAGTCCCAGGACTAGCGGGGAGATCACAGATACGCAGTATTTT	CASSPRTSGEITDTQYF
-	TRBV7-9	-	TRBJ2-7	TGTGCCAGCAGCCCCAGAGGGAGCGGCTACGAGCAGTACTTC	CASSPRGSGYEQYF
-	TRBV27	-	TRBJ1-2	TGTGCCAGCAGTCCCGGGACTACCTATGGCTACACCTTC	CASSPGTTYGYTF
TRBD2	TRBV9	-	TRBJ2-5	TGTGCCAGCAGCGTGGCGGGAGGGATTTTGGAGACCCAGTACTTC	CASSVAGGILETQYF
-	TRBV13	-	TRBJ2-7	TGTGCCAGCAGCTCGGGACTCAGCTCCTACGAGCAGTACTTC	CASSSGLSSYEQYF
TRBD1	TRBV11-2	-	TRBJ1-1	TGTGCCAGCAGCCCAAGACAGGGGAACACTGAAGCTTTCTTT	CASSPRQGNTEAFF
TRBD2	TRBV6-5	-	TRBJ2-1	TGTGCCAGCAGTTACAGCGGGAGGCAACGGGGGAATGAGCAGTTCTTC	CASSYSGRQRGNEQFF
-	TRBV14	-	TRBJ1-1	TGTGCCAGCAGCCACCTAGGGGCAGGGATCCCCGTTGCTTTCTTT	CASSHLGAGIPVAFF
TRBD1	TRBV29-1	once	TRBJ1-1	TGCAGCGGACGGGACAGGGGGCACACTGAAGCTTTCTTT	CSGRDRGHTEAFF
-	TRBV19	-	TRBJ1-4	TGTGCCAGTAGGAGTCTCGCGACTAATGAAAAACTGTTTTTT	CASRSLATNEKLFF
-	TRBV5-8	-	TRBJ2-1	TGTGCCAGCAGCTTGGAGTTGAACAATGAGCAGTTCTTC	CASSLELNNEQFF
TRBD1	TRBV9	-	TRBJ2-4	TGTGCCAGCAGCACCTCCGGGACAGGGGAAAACATTCAGTACTTC	CASSTSGTGENIQYF
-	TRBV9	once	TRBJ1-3	TGTGCCAGCAGCCCCAGCACAGTCGACACCATATATTTT	CASSPSTVDTIYF
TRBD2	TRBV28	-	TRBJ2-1	TGTGCCAGCAGTTTAACACCGGGACTAGCGTTGAATGAGCAGTTCTTC	CASSLTPGLALNEQFF
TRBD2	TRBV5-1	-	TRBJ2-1	TGCGCCAGCAGCTTGGCCAGACTAGCCCCAAATGAGCAGTTCTTC	CASSLARLAPNEQFF
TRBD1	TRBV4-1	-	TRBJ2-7	TGCGCCAGCAGCCTGACAGGGGGCTACGAGCAGTACTTC	CASSLTGGYEQYF
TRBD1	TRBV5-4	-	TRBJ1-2	TGTGCCTCCGAGGGCGGGGACAGGGGGGACTATGGCTACACCTTC	CASEGGDRGDYGYTF
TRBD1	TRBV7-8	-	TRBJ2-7	TGTGCCAGCAGCTTAAGACAGGGATTTGAAGAGCAGTACTTC	CASSLRQGFEEQYF
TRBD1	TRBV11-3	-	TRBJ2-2	TGTGCCAGCAGCACACGACAGGGGGCGGTCACCGGGGAGCTGTTTTTT	CASSTRQGAVTGELFF
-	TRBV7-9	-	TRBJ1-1	TGTGCCAGCAGCCGCGCAGGGGATTGGGTTACTTTCTTT	CASSRAGDWVTFF
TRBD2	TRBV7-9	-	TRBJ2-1	TGTGCCAGCAGCGTTAGCGGGAGGGCCCCCGATGAGCAGTTCTTC	CASSVSGRAPDEQFF
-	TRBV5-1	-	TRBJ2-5	TGCGCCAGCAGCCATGATCCGGGATCCCAAGAGACCCAGTACTTC	CASSHDPGSQETQYF
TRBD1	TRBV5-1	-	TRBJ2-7	TGCGCCAGCAGCTTGGGACAGGGCTTCGGTGACGAGCAGTACTTC	CASSLGQGFGDEQYF
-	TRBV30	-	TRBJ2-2	TGTGCCTGGAGTGTACCGCGCTACCCCCCCACCGGGGAGCTGTTTTTT	CAWSVPRYPPTGELFF
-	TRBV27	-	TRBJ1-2	TGTGCCAGCAGTCCCACAGTAACGGAAAGATATGGCTACACCTTC	CASSPTVTERYGYTF
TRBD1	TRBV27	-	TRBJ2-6	TGTGCCAGCAGTTTAACGGGACAGGGGGCATCTGGGGCCAACGTCCTGACTTTC	CASSLTGQGASGANVLTF
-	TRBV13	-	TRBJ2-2	TGTGCCAGCAGCTTATATAGGACAACGACCGGGGAGCTGTTTTTT	CASSLYRTTTGELFF
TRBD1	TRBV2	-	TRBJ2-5	TGTGCCAGCAGCCGGGACAGGGGCCAAGAGACCCAGTACTTC	CASSRDRGQETQYF
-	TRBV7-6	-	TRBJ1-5	TGTGCCAGCAGCTTAACCGGACTCTGGGGCAATCAGCCCCAGCATTTT	CASSLTGLWGNQPQHF
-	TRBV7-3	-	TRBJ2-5	TGTGCCAGCAGCGCTCTATCAAAAGAGACCCAGTACTTC	CASSALSKETQYF
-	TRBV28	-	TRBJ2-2	TGTGCCAGCAGTTCTCAGGTCTTGAGGGCGGCTATCGCCGGGGAGCTGTTTTTT	CASSSQVLRAAIAGELFF
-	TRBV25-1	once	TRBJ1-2	TGTGCCAGCAGTGAAGGCAGGGAGTTGCCTAACTATGGCTACACCTTC	CASSEGRELPNYGYTF
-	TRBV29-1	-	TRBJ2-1	TGCAGCACCATCTCGGGGAATGAGCAGTTCTTC	CSTISGNEQFF
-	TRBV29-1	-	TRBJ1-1	TGCAGCGTTGAAAAGGGCAGTAGTAACACTGAAGCTTTCTTT	CSVEKGSSNTEAFF
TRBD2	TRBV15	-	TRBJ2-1	TGTGCCACCAGCAGAGATACTAGCGGGATCGGCAATGAGCAGTTCTTC	CATSRDTSGIGNEQFF
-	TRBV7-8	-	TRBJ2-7	TGTGCCAGCAGCTTAGCGTACAGGGCCGACGAGCAGTACTTC	CASSLAYRADEQYF
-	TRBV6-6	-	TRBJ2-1	TGTGCCAGCAGTCTACGGGAGGGGGCCTCCTACAATGAGCAGTTCTTC	CASSLREGASYNEQFF
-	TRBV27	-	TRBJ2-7	TGTGCCAGCAGCCGGAAAGAGGTCGACGAGCAGTACTTC	CASSRKEVDEQYF
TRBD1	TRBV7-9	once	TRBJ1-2	TGTGCCAGCAGCCCTAGGACAGGGACCAACTATGGCTACACCTTC	CASSPRTGTNYGYTF
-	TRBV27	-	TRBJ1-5	TGTGCTACGGGGCCAGGCTATAGCAATCAGCCCCAGCATTTT	CATGPGYSNQPQHF
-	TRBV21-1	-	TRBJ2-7	TGTGCCAGCAGCAAACTGTATAGCGGGAGAGCCTACGAGCAGTACTTC	CASSKLYSGRAYEQYF